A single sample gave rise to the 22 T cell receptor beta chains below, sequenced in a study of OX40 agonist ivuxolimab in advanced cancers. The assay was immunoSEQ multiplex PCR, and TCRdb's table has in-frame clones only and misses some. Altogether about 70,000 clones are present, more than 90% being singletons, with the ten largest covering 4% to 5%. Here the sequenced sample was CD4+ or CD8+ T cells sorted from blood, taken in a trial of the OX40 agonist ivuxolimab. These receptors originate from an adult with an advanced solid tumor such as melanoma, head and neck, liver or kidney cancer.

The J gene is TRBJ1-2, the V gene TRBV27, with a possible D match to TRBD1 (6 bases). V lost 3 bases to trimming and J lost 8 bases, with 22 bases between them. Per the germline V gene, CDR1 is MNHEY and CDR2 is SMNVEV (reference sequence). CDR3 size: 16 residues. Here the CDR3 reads CASSLLSLGGAGGYTF. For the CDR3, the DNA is TGTGCCAGCAGTTTGCTATCCCTCGGGGGCGCTGGGGGCTACACCTTC.

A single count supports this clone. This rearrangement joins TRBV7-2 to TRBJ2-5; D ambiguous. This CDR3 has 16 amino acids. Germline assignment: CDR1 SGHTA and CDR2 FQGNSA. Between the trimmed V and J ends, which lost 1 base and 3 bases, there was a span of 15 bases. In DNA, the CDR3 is TGTGCCAGCAGCTTAGAATTGTTCGCCCTTAAAGAGACCCAGTACTTC. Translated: CASSLELFALKETQYF.

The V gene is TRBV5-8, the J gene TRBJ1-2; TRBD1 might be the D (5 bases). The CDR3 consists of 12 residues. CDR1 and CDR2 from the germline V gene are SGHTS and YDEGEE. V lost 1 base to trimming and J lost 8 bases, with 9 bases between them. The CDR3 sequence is CASSLNRQGYTF. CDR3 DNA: TGTGCCAGCAGCTTGAACAGGCAGGGCTACACCTTC.

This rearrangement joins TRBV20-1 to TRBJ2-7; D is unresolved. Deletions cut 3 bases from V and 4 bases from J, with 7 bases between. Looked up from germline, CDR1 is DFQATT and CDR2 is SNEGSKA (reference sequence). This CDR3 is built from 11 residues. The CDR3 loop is CSASEDYEQYF. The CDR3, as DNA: TGCAGTGCTAGTGAAGATTACGAGCAGTACTTC.

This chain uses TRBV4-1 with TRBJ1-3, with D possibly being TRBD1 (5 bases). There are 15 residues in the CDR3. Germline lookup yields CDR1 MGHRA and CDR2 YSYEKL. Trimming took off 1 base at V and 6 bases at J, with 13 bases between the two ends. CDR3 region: CASSQGEGSANTIYF. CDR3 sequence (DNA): TGCGCCAGCAGCCAAGGCGAGGGGTCGGCAAACACCATATATTTT.

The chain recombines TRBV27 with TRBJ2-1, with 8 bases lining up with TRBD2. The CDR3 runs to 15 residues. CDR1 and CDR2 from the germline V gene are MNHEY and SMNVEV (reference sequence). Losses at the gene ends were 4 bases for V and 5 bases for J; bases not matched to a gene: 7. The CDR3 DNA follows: TGTGCCAGCAGTTCCCTTAGCGGGGCTCACAATGAGCAGTTCTTC. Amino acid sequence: CASSSLSGAHNEQFF.

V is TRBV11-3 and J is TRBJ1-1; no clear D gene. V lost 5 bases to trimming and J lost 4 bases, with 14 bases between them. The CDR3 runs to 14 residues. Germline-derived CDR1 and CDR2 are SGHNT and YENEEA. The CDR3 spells CASSPPPVPTEAFF. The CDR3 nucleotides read TGTGCCAGCAGCCCACCCCCAGTCCCCACTGAAGCTTTCTTT.

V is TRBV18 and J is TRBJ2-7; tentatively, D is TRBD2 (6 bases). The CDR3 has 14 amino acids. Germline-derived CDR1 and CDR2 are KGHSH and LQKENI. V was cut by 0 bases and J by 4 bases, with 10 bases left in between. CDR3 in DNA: TGTGCCAGCTCACCACCAGGGACTGAATACGAGCAGTACTTC. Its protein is CASSPPGTEYEQYF.

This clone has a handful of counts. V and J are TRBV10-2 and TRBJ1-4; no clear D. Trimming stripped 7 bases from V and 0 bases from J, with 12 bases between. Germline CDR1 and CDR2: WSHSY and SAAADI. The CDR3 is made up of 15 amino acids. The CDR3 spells CASMGGSATNEKLFF. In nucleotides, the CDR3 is TGCGCCAGCATGGGCGGCTCTGCAACTAATGAAAAACTGTTTTTT.

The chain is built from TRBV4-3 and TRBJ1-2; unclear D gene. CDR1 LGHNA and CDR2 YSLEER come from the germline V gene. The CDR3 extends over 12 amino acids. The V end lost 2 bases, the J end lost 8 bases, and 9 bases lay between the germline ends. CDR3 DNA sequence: TGCGCCAGCAGCCAAAATGCAGGAGGCTACACCTTC. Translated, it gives CASSQNAGGYTF.

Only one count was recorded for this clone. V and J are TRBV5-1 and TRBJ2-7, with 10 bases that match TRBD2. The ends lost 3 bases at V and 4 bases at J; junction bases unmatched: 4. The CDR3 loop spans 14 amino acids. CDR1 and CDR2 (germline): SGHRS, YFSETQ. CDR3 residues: CASSSSSGSYEQYF. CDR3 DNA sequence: TGCGCCAGCAGCTCTTCTAGCGGGAGTTACGAGCAGTACTTC.

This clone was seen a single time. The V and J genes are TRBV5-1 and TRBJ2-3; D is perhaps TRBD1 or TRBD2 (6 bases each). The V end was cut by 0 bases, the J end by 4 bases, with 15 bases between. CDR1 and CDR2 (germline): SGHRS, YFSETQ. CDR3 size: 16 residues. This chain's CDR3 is CASSLGLGGGADTQYF. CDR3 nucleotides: TGCGCCAGCAGCTTGGGGCTAGGGGGAGGTGCAGATACGCAGTATTTT.

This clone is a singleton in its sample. The CDR3: CASSPGVGDEKLFF. The CDR3 DNA sequence: TGTGCCAGCAGTCCAGGGGTGGGGGATGAAAAACTGTTTTTT. The J gene is TRBJ1-4, the V gene TRBV28; D is possibly TRBD1 (6 bases). Germline CDR1 reads MDHEN; CDR2 reads SYDVKM. Trimming shortened V by 5 bases and J by 6 bases, and 13 bases separated the two germline ends. This CDR3 region has 14 residues.

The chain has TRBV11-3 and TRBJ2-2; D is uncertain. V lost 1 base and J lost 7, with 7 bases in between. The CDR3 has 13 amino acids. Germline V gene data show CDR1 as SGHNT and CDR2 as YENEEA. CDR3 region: CASSLVTNGELFF. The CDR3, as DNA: TGTGCCAGCAGCTTAGTCACGAACGGGGAGCTGTTTTTT.

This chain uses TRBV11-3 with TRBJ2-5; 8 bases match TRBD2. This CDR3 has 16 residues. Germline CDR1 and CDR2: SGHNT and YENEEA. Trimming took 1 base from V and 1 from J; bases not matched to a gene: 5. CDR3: CASSLGASGFQETQYF. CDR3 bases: TGTGCCAGCAGCTTAGGGGCTAGCGGGTTCCAAGAGACCCAGTACTTC.

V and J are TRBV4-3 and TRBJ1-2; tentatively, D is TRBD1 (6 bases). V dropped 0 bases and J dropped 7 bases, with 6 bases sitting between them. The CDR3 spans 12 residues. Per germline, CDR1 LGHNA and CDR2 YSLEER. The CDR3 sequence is CASSQDRGGYTF. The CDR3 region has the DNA TGCGCCAGCAGCCAAGACAGGGGTGGCTACACCTTC.

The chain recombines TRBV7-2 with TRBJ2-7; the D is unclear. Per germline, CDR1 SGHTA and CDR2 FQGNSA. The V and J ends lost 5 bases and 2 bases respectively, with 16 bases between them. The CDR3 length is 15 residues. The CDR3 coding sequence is TGTGCCAGCAGCCCCGTGTCGGGTGTCACCTACGAGCAGTACTTC. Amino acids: CASSPVSGVTYEQYF.

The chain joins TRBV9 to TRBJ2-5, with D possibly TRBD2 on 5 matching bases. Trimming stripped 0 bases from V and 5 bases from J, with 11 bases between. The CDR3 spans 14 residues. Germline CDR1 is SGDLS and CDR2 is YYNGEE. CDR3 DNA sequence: TGTGCCAGCAGCGTAGAAGGAGGATGGGAGACCCAGTACTTC. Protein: CASSVEGGWETQYF.

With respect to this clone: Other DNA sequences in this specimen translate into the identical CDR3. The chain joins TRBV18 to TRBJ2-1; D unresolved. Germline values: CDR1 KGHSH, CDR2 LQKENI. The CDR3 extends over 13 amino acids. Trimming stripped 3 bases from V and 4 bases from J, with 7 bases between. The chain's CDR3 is CASSPPEYNEQFF. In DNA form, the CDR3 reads TGTGCCAGCTCACCCCCAGAGTACAATGAGCAGTTCTTC.

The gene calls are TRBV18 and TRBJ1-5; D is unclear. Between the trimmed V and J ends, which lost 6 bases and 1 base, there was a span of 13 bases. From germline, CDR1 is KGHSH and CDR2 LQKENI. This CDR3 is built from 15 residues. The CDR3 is CASSATETSNQPQHF. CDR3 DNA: TGTGCCAGCTCTGCAACAGAGACCAGCAATCAGCCCCAGCATTTT.

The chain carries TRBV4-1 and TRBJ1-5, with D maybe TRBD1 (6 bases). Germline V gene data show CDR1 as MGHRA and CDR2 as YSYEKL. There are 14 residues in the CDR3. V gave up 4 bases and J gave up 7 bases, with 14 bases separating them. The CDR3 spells CASSLSSGDQPQHF. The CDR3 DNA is TGCGCCAGCAGCCTCTCTTCAGGGGACCAGCCCCAGCATTTT.

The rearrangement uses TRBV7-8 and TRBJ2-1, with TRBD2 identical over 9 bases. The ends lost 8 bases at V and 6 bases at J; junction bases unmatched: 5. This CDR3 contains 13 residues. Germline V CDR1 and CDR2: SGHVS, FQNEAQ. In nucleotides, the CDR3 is TGTGCCAGCTTGGGGCGGGAGGGCAATGAGCAGTTCTTC. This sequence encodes CASLGREGNEQFF.